Sequencing of this T cell receptor (beta chain) was carried out in a study of blood T cell repertoires in COVID-19. Sequenced by immunoSEQ multiplex PCR; TCRdb stores in-frame clones only, minus some. The table shows a few hundred thousand clones, with more than 80% occurring only once. The sample holds one count of this clone. The clonotype was recovered from a man in his thirties or forties who had recovered from COVID-19. Sequencing input: PBMCs or T cells enriched from blood (not recorded which).

The CDR3 loop is CASRTSGLYNEQFF. CDR3 DNA sequence: TGTGCCAGTAGAACTAGCGGACTATACAATGAGCAGTTCTTC. The rearrangement links TRBV19 to TRBJ2-1; 8 bases agree with TRBD2. Germline-derived CDR1 and CDR2 are LNHDA and SQIVND (reference sequence). The V gene end was trimmed by 6 bases and the J gene end by 4 bases; junction bases not matched to a gene: 5. This CDR3 has 14 residues.